A selection of T cell receptor beta chains follows, all from one sample in a study of T cells in localized non-small cell lung cancer. Profiled with immunoSEQ multiplex PCR; TCRdb holds only in-frame clones, not every one. Here the sample spans some 140,000 clones, roughly nine tenths being singletons. The sequences come from peripheral blood, collected before any cancer treatment. The origin of the receptors is a female donor older than 55 with stage I lung adenocarcinoma. Each CDR3 is given with its conserved first and last residue. D genes are given only for firm matches. Clone size is not always given. Where it is, it says once, few, many or a class for expanded clones.

clone_size cdr3_length d_call j_call v_call cdr3_aa cdr3_nt
few 15 . TRBJ2-7 TRBV6-5 CARIFPGTKGLEQYF TGTGCCAGGATATTCCCGGGTACCAAGGGGCTCGAGCAGTACTTC
. 18 . TRBJ1-4 TRBV5-4 CASSLVAGAKATNEKLFF TGTGCCAGCAGCTTGGTGGCAGGGGCCAAGGCAACTAATGAAAAACTGTTTTTT
. 16 . TRBJ2-3 TRBV19 CASSIAGVPSTDTQYF TGTGCCAGTAGTATAGCAGGGGTTCCTAGCACAGATACGCAGTATTTT
. 14 . TRBJ1-1 TRBV14 CASSQLGASTEAFF TGTGCCAGCAGCCAACTAGGGGCCTCTACTGAAGCTTTCTTT
once 22 TRBD2 TRBJ2-7 TRBV15 CATSRELVQGTAGGPSSYEQYF TGTGCCACCAGCAGGGAACTCGTACAGGGTACAGCGGGAGGACCTAGCTCCTACGAGCAGTACTTC
few 11 TRBD2 TRBJ2-3 TRBV7-9 CASEREATQYF TGTGCCAGCGAGCGGGAGGCTACGCAGTATTTT
. 15 . TRBJ2-7 TRBV7-6 CASSLALGSGYEQYF TGTGCCAGCAGCTTAGCCCTAGGGAGCGGGTACGAGCAGTACTTC
. 15 TRBD1 TRBJ1-2 TRBV6-6 CASRTTGGGSGGYTF TGTGCCAGCAGGACCACAGGGGGAGGAAGCGGTGGCTACACCTTC
. 14 . TRBJ2-5 TRBV28 CASSRRQIVETQYF TGTGCCAGCAGCCGACGACAGATCGTAGAGACCCAGTACTTC
. 15 . TRBJ2-7 TRBV4-1 CASSQDRQMAYEQYF TGCGCCAGCAGCCAAGATCGACAGATGGCCTACGAGCAGTACTTC
. 15 . TRBJ1-1 TRBV15 CATSSPQAGRTEAFF TGTGCCACCAGCTCGCCTCAGGCAGGGAGGACTGAAGCTTTCTTT
. 17 . TRBJ2-3 TRBV2 CASSGPLSSVRTDTQYF TGTGCCAGCAGCGGACCACTTAGCTCGGTTCGCACAGATACGCAGTATTTT
. 14 . TRBJ2-5 TRBV9 CASSAGPDQETQYF TGTGCCAGCAGCGCGGGACCCGATCAAGAGACCCAGTACTTC
. 14 . TRBJ1-5 TRBV27 CASSRDRSNQPQHF TGTGCCAGCAGCCGGGACCGCTCCAATCAGCCCCAGCATTTT
. 13 . TRBJ1-1 TRBV6-5 CASSYLGGTEAFF TGTGCCAGCAGTTACTTGGGGGGCACTGAAGCTTTCTTT
. 15 . TRBJ2-7 TRBV11-1 CASSLARDQADEQYF TGTGCCAGCAGCTTAGCCCGGGACCAGGCGGACGAGCAGTACTTC
. 15 TRBD2 TRBJ2-7 TRBV2 CASSDNSGRGYEQYF TGTGCCAGCAGTGACAATAGCGGGAGAGGCTACGAGCAGTACTTC
. 17 . TRBJ2-1 TRBV21-1 CASSKGHGGRVYNEQFF TGTGCCAGCAGCAAGGGCCATGGCGGGAGGGTCTACAATGAGCAGTTCTTC
. 12 . TRBJ1-1 TRBV29-1 CSVEGSGVEAFF TGCAGCGTTGAAGGAAGCGGGGTGGAAGCTTTCTTT
once 15 TRBD2 TRBJ2-7 TRBV7-2 CASSLILAGGVEQYF TGTGCCAGCAGCTTGATACTAGCGGGAGGGGTAGAGCAGTACTTC
few 14 . TRBJ1-1 TRBV19 CASSPTQGNTEAFF TGTGCCAGTAGCCCCACACAGGGTAATACTGAAGCTTTCTTT
. 14 . TRBJ2-3 TRBV6-4 CASSSQVWADTQYF TGTGCCAGCAGTTCTCAGGTCTGGGCAGATACGCAGTATTTT
. 17 TRBD1 TRBJ2-1 TRBV11-2 CASSLGTETGAKREQFF TGTGCCAGCAGCTTAGGAACCGAGACAGGGGCAAAGAGGGAGCAGTTCTTC
. 16 TRBD1 TRBJ2-5 TRBV5-1 CASSFGQGAIGETQYF TGCGCCAGCAGCTTCGGACAGGGGGCTATTGGTGAGACCCAGTACTTC
. 14 . TRBJ1-4 TRBV6-5 CASSYRTATEKLFF TGTGCCAGCAGTTACCGGACAGCTACTGAAAAACTGTTTTTT
. 17 . TRBJ2-7 TRBV10-1 CASSESRDNPSSYEQYF TGCGCCAGCAGTGAGTCTAGGGACAACCCGAGCTCCTACGAGCAGTACTTC
. 16 TRBD1 TRBJ1-5 TRBV5-1 CASSPGQGARNQPQHF TGCGCCAGCAGCCCGGGACAGGGGGCGCGGAATCAGCCCCAGCATTTT
. 14 TRBD1 TRBJ2-7 TRBV27 CASRLDRGPYEQYF TGTGCCAGCCGCCTTGACAGGGGCCCCTACGAGCAGTACTTC
. 15 TRBD2 TRBJ2-1 TRBV27 CASSSLSGRVNEQFF TGTGCCAGCAGTTCCCTGAGCGGGAGAGTTAATGAGCAGTTCTTC
. 12 . TRBJ1-1 TRBV6-5 CASSQTNTEAFF TGTGCCAGCAGCCAAACAAACACTGAAGCTTTCTTT
. 14 . TRBJ2-2 TRBV6-1 CASTGTFDTGELFF TGTGCCAGCACTGGGACATTCGACACCGGGGAGCTGTTTTTT